This T cell receptor beta chain originates from a study of shared clonotypes between healthy human individuals. V trimming: 2 bases; J trimming: 4 bases; junction bases outside the gene matches: 5. Germline V gives CDR1 MNHNS, CDR2 SASEGT. The CDR3 length is 15 residues. Libraries were prepared by immunoSEQ multiplex PCR; TCRdb keeps only in-frame clonotypes and omits some of them. This sample has about 2 million clones, with 85% to 95% found just once. Naive CD8 cells, CD45RO-negative and positively selected for CCR7, excluded terminally differentiated effector memory CD45RA+ cells. Caucasian adults living in Nashville, Tennessee, provided all samples.

Sequenced: naive CD8+ T cells sorted from blood. This receptor was obtained from a man aged 18 to 29 in good health. The chain has TRBV6-1 and TRBJ2-1, with 7 bases that match TRBD1. The CDR3 sequence is CASSEWDSDYNEQFF. The CDR3 DNA reads TGTGCCAGCAGTGAATGGGACAGCGATTACAATGAGCAGTTCTTC.